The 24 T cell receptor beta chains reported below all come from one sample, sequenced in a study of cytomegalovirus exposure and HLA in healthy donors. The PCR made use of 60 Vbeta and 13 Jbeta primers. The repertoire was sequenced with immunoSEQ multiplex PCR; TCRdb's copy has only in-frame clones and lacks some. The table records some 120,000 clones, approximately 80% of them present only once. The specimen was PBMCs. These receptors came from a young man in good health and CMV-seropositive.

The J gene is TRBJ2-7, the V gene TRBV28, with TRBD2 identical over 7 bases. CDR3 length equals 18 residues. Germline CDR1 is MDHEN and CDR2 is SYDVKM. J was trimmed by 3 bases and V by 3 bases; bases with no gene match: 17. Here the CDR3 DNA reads TGTGCCAGCAGTTTTCCCCGGATGGGCGGGAGTTCCATCTACGAGCAGTACTTC. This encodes CASSFPRMGGSSIYEQYF.

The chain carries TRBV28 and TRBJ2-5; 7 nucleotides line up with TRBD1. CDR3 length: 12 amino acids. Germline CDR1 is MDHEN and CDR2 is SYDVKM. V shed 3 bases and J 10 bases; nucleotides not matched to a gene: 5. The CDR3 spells CASSFRRGFQYF. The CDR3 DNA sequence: TGTGCCAGCAGTTTCCGCAGGGGGTTCCAGTACTTC.

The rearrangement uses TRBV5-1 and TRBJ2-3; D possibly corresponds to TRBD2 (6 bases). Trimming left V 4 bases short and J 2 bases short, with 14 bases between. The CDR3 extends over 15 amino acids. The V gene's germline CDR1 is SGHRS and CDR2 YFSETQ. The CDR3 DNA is TGCGCCAGCAGCCCTTCAGCGGGCTTCACAGATACGCAGTATTTT. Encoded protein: CASSPSAGFTDTQYF.

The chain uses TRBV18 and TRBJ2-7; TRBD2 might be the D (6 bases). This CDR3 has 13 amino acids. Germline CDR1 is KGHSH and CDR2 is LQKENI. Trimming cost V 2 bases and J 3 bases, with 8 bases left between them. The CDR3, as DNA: TGTGCCAGCTCACCAGCTAGCGACTACGAGCAGTACTTC. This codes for CASSPASDYEQYF.

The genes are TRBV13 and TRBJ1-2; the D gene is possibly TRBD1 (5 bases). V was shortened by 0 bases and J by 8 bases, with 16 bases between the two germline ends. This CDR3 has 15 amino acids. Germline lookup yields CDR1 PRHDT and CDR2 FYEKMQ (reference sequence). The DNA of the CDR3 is TGTGCCAGCAGCTTAGGGGCGCAGGGCGTCTTCGGCTACACCTTC. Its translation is CASSLGAQGVFGYTF.

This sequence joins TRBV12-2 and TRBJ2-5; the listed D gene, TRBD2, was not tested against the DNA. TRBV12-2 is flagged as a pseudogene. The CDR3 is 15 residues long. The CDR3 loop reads CASRARLAREETQYF. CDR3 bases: TGTGCAAGTCGCGCTAGACTAGCGAGAGAAGAGACCCAGTACTTC.

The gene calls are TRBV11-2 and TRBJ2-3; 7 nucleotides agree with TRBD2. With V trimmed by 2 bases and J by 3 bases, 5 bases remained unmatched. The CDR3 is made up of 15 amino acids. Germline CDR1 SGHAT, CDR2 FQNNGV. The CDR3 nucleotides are TGTGCCAGCAGCTTATGGACTAGGCATACAGATACGCAGTATTTT. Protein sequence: CASSLWTRHTDTQYF.

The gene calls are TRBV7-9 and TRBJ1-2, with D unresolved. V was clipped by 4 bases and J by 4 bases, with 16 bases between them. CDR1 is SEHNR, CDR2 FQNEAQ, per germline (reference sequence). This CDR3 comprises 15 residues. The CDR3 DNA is TGTGCCAGCAGCTCCCCTGGGCTGCCCCCCTATGGCTACACCTTC. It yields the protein CASSSPGLPPYGYTF.

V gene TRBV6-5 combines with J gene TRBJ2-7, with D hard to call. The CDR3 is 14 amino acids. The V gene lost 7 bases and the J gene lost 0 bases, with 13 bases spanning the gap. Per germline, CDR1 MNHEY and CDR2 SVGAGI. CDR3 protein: CASTAQLSSYEQYF. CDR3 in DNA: TGTGCCAGCACCGCACAGTTAAGCTCCTACGAGCAGTACTTC.

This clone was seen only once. The DNA for the CDR3 is TGTGCCACCAGCAGGACAGGGGATGATGAAAAACTGTTTTTT. Translating gives CATSRTGDDEKLFF. The rearrangement joins TRBV15 to TRBJ1-4, with 8 bases identical to TRBD1. CDR3 length: 14 amino acids. The V segment lost 3 bases and the J segment 6 bases; nucleotides outside the gene matches: 3. The germline CDR1 and CDR2 sequences are LNHNV and YYDKDF (reference sequence).

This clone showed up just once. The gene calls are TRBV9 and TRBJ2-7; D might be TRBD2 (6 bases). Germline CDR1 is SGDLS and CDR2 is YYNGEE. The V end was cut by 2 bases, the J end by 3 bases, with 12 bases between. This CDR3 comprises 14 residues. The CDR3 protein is CASSVATGSYEQYF. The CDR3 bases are TGTGCCAGCAGCGTCGCCACCGGGAGCTACGAGCAGTACTTC.

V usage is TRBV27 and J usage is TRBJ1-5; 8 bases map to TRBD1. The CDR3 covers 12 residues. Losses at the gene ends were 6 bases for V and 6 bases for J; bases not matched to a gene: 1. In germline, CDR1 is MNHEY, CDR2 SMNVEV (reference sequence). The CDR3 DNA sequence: TGTGCCAGCAGGACAGGGGTTCAGCCCCAGCATTTT. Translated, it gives CASRTGVQPQHF.

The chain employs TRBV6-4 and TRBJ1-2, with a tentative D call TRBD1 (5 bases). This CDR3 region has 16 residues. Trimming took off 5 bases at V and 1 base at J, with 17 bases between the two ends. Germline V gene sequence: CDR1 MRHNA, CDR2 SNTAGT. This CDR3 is CASSPTAGVINYGYTF. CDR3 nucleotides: TGTGCCAGCAGTCCAACGGCGGGGGTCATTAACTATGGCTACACCTTC.

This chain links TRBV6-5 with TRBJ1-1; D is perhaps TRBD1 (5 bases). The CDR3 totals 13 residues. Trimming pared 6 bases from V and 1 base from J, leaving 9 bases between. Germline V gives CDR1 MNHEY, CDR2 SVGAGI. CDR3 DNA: TGTGCCAGCAGACGGGACTCGAACACTGAAGCTTTCTTT. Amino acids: CASRRDSNTEAFF.

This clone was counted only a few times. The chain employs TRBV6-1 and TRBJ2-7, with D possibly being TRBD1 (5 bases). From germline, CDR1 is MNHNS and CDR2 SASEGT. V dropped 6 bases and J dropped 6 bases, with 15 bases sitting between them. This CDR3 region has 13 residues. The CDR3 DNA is TGTGCCAGCAGCCCAAGCAGGGCAGGCGAGCAGTACTTC. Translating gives CASSPSRAGEQYF.

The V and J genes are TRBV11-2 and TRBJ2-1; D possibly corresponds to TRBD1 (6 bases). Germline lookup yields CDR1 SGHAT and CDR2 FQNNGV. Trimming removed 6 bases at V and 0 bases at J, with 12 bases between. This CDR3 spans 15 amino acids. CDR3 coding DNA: TGTGCCAGCAGGAGGGACATCGGCTCCTACAATGAGCAGTTCTTC. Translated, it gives CASRRDIGSYNEQFF.

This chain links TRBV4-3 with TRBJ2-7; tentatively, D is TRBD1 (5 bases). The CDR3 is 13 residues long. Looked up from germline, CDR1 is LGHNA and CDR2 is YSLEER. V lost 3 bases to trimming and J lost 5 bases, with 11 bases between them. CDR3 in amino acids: CASSHTGSDEQYF. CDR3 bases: TGCGCCAGCAGCCACACAGGTTCAGACGAGCAGTACTTC.

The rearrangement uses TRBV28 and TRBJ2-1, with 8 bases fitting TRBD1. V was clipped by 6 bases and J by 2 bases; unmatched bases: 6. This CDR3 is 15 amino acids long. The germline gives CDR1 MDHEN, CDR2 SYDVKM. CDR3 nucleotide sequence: TGTGCCAGCAGCTCTGGACAGGGAGCCTACAATGAGCAGTTCTTC. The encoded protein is CASSSGQGAYNEQFF.

This CDR3 is CASSPVAGGNTGELFF. The CDR3 DNA reads TGTGCCAGCAGCCCGGTAGCGGGAGGGAACACCGGGGAGCTGTTTTTT. The chain employs TRBV7-2 and TRBJ2-2; 10 bases line up with TRBD2. The J segment lost 1 base and the V segment lost 5 bases, leaving 4 bases of the junction unmatched. The CDR3 extends over 16 amino acids. Germline CDR1 is SGHTA and CDR2 is FQGNSA.

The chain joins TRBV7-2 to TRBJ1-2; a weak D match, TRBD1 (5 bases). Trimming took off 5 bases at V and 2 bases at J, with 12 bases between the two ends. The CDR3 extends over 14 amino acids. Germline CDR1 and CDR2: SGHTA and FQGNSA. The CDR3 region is CASSDTWGNYGYTF. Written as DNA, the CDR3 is TGTGCCAGCAGCGATACCTGGGGCAACTATGGCTACACCTTC. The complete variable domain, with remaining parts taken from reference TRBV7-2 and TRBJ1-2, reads GAGVSQSPSNKVTEKGKDVELRCDPISGHTALYWYRQSLGQGLEFLIYFQGNSAPDKSGLPSDRFSAERTGGSVSTLTIQRTQQEDSAVYLCASSDTWGNYGYTFGSGTRLTVV.

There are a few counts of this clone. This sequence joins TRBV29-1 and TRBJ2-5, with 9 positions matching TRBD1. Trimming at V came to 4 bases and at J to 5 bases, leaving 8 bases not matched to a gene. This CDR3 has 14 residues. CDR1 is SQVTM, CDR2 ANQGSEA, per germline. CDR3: CSVALQGARETQYF. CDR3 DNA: TGCAGCGTTGCCTTACAGGGGGCTAGGGAGACCCAGTACTTC.

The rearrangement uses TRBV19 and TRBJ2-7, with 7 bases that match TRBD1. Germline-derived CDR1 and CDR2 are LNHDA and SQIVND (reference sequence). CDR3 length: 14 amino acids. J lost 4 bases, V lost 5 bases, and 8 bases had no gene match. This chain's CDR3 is CASSRSTGMYEQYF. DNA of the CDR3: TGTGCCAGTAGTCGATCGACAGGGATGTACGAGCAGTACTTC.

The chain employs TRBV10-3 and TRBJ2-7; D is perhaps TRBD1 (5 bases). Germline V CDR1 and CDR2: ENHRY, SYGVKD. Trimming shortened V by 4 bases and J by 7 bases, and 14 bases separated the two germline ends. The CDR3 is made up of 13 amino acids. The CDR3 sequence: CAISVGAHGEQYF. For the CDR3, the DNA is TGTGCCATCAGTGTAGGGGCCCATGGGGAGCAGTACTTC.

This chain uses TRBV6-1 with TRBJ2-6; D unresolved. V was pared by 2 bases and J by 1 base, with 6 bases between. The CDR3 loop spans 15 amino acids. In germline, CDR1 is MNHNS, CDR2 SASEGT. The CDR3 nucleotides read TGTGCCAGCAGTGAATACCTATCTGGGGCCAACGTCCTGACTTTC. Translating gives CASSEYLSGANVLTF.